Here is one TCR beta chain with its context. This CDR3 spans 15 amino acids. V lost 3 bases to trimming and J lost 5 bases; unmatched junction nucleotides: 4. A single record per CDR3 protein comes from TCRdb applying MiXCR to the 5' RACE reads. This table has about 35,000 distinct CDR3 sequences, roughly 7.9% appearing once. The data were obtained in a study of early T cells in non-severe SARS-CoV-2 infection. Sequenced material: whole blood, taken at baseline. This receptor was identified in an adult who was a healthcare worker with PCR-confirmed SARS-CoV-2 infection or an uninfected control (not recorded which). The V call is TRBV12-3 or TRBV12-4, the J call TRBJ2-5; 12 nucleotides line up with TRBD2. The CDR3 DNA sequence: TGTGCCAGCAGTTTCCTAGCGGGGGGGCCGGAGACCCAGTACTTC. It encodes CASSFLAGGPETQYF.